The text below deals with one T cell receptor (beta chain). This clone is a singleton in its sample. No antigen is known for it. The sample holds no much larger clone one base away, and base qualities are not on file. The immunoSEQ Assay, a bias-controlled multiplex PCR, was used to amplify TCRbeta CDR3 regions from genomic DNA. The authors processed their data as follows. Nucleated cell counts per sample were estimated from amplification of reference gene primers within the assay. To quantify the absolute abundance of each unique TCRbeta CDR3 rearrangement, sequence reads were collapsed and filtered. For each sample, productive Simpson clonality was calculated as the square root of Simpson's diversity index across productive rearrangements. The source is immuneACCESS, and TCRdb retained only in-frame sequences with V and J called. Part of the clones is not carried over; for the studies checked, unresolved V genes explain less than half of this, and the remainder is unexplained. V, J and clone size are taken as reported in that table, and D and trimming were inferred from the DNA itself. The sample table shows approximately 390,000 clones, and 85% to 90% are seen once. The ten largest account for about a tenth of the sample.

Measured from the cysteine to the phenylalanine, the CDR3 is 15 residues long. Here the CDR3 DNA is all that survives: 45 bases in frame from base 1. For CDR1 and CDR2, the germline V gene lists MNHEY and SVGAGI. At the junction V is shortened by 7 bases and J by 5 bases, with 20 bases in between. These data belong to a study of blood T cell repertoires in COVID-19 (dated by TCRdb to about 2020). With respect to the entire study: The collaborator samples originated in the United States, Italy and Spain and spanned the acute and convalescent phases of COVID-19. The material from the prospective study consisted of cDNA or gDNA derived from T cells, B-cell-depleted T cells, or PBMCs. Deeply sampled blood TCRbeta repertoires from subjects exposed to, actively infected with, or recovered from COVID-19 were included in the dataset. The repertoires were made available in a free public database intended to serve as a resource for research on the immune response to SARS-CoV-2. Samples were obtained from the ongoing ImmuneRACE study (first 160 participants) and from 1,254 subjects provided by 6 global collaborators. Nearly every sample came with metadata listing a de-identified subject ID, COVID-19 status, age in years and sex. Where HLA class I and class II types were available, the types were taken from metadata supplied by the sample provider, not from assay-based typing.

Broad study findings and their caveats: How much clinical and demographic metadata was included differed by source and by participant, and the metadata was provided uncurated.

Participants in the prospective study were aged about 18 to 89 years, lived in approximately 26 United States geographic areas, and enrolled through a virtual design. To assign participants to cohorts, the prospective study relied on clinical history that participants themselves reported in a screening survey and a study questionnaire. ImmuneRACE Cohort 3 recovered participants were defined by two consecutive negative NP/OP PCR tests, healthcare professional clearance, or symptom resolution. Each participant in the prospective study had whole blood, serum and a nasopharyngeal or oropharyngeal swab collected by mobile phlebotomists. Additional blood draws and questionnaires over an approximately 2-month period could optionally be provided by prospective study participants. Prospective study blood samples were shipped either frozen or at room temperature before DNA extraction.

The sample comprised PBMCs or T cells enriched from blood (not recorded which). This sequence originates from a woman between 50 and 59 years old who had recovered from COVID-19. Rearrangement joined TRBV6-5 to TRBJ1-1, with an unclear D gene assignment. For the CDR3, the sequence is CASIRRTGTGTEAFF. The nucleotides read TGTGCCAGCATCCGGAGGACGGGTACGGGGACTGAAGCTTTCTTT.